These 19 T cell receptor beta chains were sequenced from one sample in a study of cytomegalovirus exposure and HLA in healthy donors. It was with 60 Vbeta and 13 Jbeta primers that the PCR ran. Libraries were prepared by immunoSEQ multiplex PCR; TCRdb keeps only in-frame clonotypes and omits some of them. The repertoire includes 65,000 to 75,000 clones, around 74% of them detected once, and around 10% sits in the top ten. The specimen sequenced was PBMCs. The receptors come from a woman aged 55 to 70 in good health and CMV-seropositive.

J is TRBJ1-5 and V is TRBV6-1; D is uncertain. The germline V and J ends were trimmed by 7 bases and 1 base, with 14 bases remaining between them. Looked up from germline, CDR1 is MNHNS and CDR2 is SASEGT. The CDR3 covers 15 residues. In DNA form, the CDR3 reads TGTGCCAGCAACCCGGCCCGCGGGAGCAATCAGCCCCAGCATTTT. Its protein is CASNPARGSNQPQHF.

This sequence joins TRBV6-4 and TRBJ1-5; no firm D call. Looked up from germline, CDR1 is MRHNA and CDR2 is SNTAGT. V lost 0 bases and J lost 7, with 10 bases in between. The CDR3 covers 14 residues. The CDR3 is CASSDSGGSQPQHF. Here the CDR3 DNA reads TGTGCCAGCAGTGACTCAGGAGGGTCACAGCCCCAGCATTTT.

This CDR3 is CASSPGLADTYNEQFF. CDR3 DNA: TGTGCCAGCAGTCCCGGACTAGCGGATACCTACAATGAGCAGTTCTTC. The J gene is TRBJ2-1, the V gene TRBV5-4; 10 positions match TRBD2. This CDR3 is built from 16 residues. CDR1 and CDR2 from the germline V gene are SGHNT and YYREEE (reference sequence). V gave up 5 bases and J gave up 2 bases; unmatched junction bases: 7.

The chain has TRBV5-1 and TRBJ2-3; D not certain. There are 14 residues in the CDR3. CDR1 is SGHRS and CDR2 is YFSETQ in the germline V gene. Trimming removed 1 base at V and 6 bases at J, with 12 bases between. For the CDR3, the DNA is TGCGCCAGCAGCTTGCGACTGCCAAGGGATACGCAGTATTTT. Amino acid sequence: CASSLRLPRDTQYF.

V is TRBV20-1 and J is TRBJ1-5, with no clear D. Trimming removed 4 bases from V and 11 bases from J, with 12 bases in between. Germline-derived CDR1 and CDR2 are DFQATT and SNEGSKA (reference sequence). The CDR3 length is 11 residues. CDR3 residues: CSAKRVESQHF. Written as DNA, the CDR3 is TGCAGTGCTAAACGGGTGGAGTCCCAGCATTTT.

Points on this clone: The CDR3 carries no conserved terminal phenylalanine or tryptophan, so it likely arises from a read error. The chain uses TRBV4-2 and TRBJ1-2; 7 positions match TRBD1. V lost 0 bases, J lost 4 bases, and 11 bases stayed unmatched. Germline V CDR1 and CDR2: LGHNA, YNFKEQ. There are 17 residues in the CDR3. The CDR3 loop is CASSQDRTGTVSYGYTV. CDR3 bases: TGTGCCAGCAGCCAAGATCGGACTGGGACAGTGAGCTATGGCTACACCGTC.

The rearrangement links TRBV6-5 to TRBJ1-1; D gene ambiguous. Trimming shortened V by 7 bases and J by 8 bases, and 14 bases separated the two germline ends. The CDR3 loop spans 12 amino acids. Germline V CDR1 and CDR2: MNHEY, SVGAGI. The CDR3 loop reads CASTSGVREAFF. As DNA, the CDR3 is TGTGCCAGCACCTCCGGAGTACGAGAAGCTTTCTTT.

The V gene is TRBV6-6, the J gene TRBJ1-6; 7 bases agree with TRBD1. The CDR3 has 16 amino acids. Germline V gives CDR1 MNHNY, CDR2 SVGAGI (reference sequence). After removal of 2 bases from V and 4 bases from J, the junction contained 5 bases not matched to a gene. Written as DNA, the CDR3 is TGTGCCAGCAGTTACCCCGGACAGGAGTATAATTCACCCCTCCACTTT. Its protein product is CASSYPGQEYNSPLHF.

For the CDR3, the DNA is TGTGCCAGCAGTACTGCGGGGGGGGTGGAGACCCAGTACTTC. This translates into CASSTAGGVETQYF. This chain connects TRBV7-2 to TRBJ2-5, with TRBD2 identical over 9 bases. The CDR3 contains 14 residues. Germline-derived CDR1 and CDR2 are SGHTA and FQGNSA. V shed 6 bases and J 5 bases; nucleotides not matched to a gene: 7.

CDR3 loop: CASSASGTGVGKLFF. In nucleotides, the CDR3 is TGCGCCAGCAGCGCCTCCGGCACAGGGGTTGGAAAACTGTTTTTT. The chain carries TRBV5-1 and TRBJ1-4, with 7 bases matching TRBD1. The CDR3 totals 15 residues. In germline, CDR1 is SGHRS, CDR2 YFSETQ. J gave up 10 bases and V 4 bases, and 13 bases lay outside the gene matches.

The chain combines TRBV5-6 with TRBJ2-2; D possibly corresponds to TRBD2 (5 bases). The V end lost 0 bases, the J end lost 9 bases, and 6 bases lay between the germline ends. Germline lookup yields CDR1 SGHDT and CDR2 YYEEEE. There are 12 residues in the CDR3. CDR3: CASSLASRELFF. The CDR3 bases are TGTGCCAGCAGCTTGGCTAGCAGGGAGCTGTTTTTT.

The chain employs TRBV6-5 and TRBJ1-5, with a possible D match to TRBD1 (5 bases). Per germline, CDR1 MNHEY and CDR2 SVGAGI. V lost 6 bases and J 7 bases, leaving 13 bases between the germline ends. The CDR3 sequence is 13 residues long. CDR3 protein: CASRAGGYQPQHF. The CDR3 nucleotides read TGTGCCAGCAGGGCCGGGGGATACCAGCCCCAGCATTTT.

This clone showed up many times. J is TRBJ2-2 and V is TRBV6-1; 8 nucleotides line up with TRBD1. Trimming cost V 2 bases and J 7 bases; bases outside gene matches: 9. CDR3 length equals 16 residues. The germline CDR1 and CDR2 sequences are MNHNS and SASEGT. Here the CDR3 DNA reads TGTGCCAGCAGTGAATACCAGGGGGCGCAAAGCGGGGAGCTGTTTTTT. Amino acid sequence: CASSEYQGAQSGELFF.

CDR3 residues: CASSYRFTSGRSEQYF. The CDR3 region has the DNA TGTGCCAGCAGCTACCGATTTACTAGCGGGAGGAGCGAGCAGTACTTC. The chain couples TRBV6-5 to TRBJ2-7; TRBD2 matches at 12 bases. V shed 6 bases and J 6 bases; nucleotides not matched to a gene: 12. Per the germline V gene, CDR1 is MNHEY and CDR2 is SVGAGI. The CDR3 is 16 amino acids.

The chain combines TRBV19 with TRBJ1-2, with D unclear. Trimming took off 1 base at V and 3 bases at J, with 9 bases between the two ends. The length of the CDR3 is 14 residues. Germline loops: CDR1 LNHDA, CDR2 SQIVND (reference sequence). DNA of the CDR3: TGTGCCAGTAGTATAGTTGGTAGAGACTATGGCTACACCTTC. This gives the protein CASSIVGRDYGYTF.

The J gene is TRBJ1-1, the V gene TRBV6-6, with D possibly matching TRBD1 (6 bases). Germline lookup yields CDR1 MNHNY and CDR2 SVGAGI (reference sequence). This CDR3 comprises 16 residues. Trimming removed 6 bases from V and 1 base from J, with 18 bases in between. The CDR3 protein is CASSLPGGGRNTEAFF. CDR3 DNA: TGTGCCAGCAGCCTTCCGGGGGGGGGCCGGAACACTGAAGCTTTCTTT.

The V and J genes are TRBV7-2 and TRBJ2-4; 7 nucleotides align to TRBD2. CDR3 length: 17 residues. CDR1 and CDR2 (germline): SGHTA, FQGNSA. V gave up 4 bases and J gave up 8 bases; unmatched junction bases: 17. The CDR3 is CASSSQTGKTSWDIQYF. The CDR3 DNA is TGTGCCAGCAGCTCCCAGACGGGTAAGACTAGCTGGGACATTCAGTACTTC.

The chain has TRBV27 and TRBJ2-7, with TRBD1 matching 10 bases. The CDR3 is 15 residues long. V trimming: 0 bases; J trimming: 11 bases; junction bases outside the gene matches: 10. Germline assignment: CDR1 MNHEY and CDR2 SMNVEV (reference sequence). CDR3 DNA: TGTGCCAGCAGTTTATCCAGGGGGACAGGGGCAAAAGAGTACTTC. It specifies CASSLSRGTGAKEYF.

The V gene is TRBV29-1, the J gene TRBJ2-6; possibly TRBD2 for D (5 bases). Trimming removed 5 bases from V and 0 bases from J, with 14 bases in between. Germline V gene data show CDR1 as SQVTM and CDR2 as ANQGSEA. There are 16 residues in the CDR3. CDR3 sequence (DNA): TGCAGCGTTCGAGATCGCGAGGGCTCTGGGGCCAACGTCCTGACTTTC. The encoded protein is CSVRDREGSGANVLTF. Variable domain in full (rest from reference TRBV29-1 and TRBJ2-6): SAVISQKPSRDICQRGTSLTIQCQVDSQVTMMFWYRQQPGQSLTLIATANQGSEATYESGFVIDKFPISRPNLTFSTLTVSNMSPEDSSIYLCSVRDREGSGANVLTFGAGSRLTVL.